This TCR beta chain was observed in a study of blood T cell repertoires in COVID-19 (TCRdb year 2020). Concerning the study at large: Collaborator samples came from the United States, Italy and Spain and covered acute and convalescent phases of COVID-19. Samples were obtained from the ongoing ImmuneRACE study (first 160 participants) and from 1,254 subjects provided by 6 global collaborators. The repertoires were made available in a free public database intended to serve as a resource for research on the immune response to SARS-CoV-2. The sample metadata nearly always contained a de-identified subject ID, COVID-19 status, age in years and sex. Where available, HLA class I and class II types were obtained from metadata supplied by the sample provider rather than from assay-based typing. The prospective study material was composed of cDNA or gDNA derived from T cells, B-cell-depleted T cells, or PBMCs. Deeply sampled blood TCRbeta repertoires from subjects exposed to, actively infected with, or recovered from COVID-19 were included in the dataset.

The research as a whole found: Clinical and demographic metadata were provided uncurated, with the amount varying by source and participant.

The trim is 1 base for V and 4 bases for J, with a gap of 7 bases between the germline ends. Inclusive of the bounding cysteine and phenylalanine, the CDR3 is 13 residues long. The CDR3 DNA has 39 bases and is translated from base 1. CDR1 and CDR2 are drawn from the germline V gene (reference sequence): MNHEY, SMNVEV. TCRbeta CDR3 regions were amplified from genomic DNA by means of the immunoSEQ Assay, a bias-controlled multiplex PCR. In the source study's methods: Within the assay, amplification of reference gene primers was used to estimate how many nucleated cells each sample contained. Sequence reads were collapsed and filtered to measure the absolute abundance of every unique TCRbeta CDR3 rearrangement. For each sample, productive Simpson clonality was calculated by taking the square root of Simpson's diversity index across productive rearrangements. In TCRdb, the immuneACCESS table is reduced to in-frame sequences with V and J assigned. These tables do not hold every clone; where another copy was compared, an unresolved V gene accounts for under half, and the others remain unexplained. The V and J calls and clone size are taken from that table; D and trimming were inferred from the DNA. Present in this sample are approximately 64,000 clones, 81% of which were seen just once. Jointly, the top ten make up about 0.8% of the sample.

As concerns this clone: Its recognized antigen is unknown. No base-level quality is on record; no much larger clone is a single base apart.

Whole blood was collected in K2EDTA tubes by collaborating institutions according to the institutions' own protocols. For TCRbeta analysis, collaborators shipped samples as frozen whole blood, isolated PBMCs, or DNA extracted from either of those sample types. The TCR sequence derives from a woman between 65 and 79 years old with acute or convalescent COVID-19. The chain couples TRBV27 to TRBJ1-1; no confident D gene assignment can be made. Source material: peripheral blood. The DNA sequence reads TGTGCCAGCAGTTTATTTGCAGGCACTGAAGCTTTCTTT. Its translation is CASSLFAGTEAFF.